What follows describes a single T cell receptor (beta chain). Its antigen remains unidentified. TCRdb re-called the 5' RACE reads through MiXCR, storing one row per CDR3 protein. Here the sample spans tens of thousands of distinct CDR3 sequences, 8.5% to 10% being singletons. The sample belongs to a study of early T cells in non-severe SARS-CoV-2 infection. Study overall: Unsorted whole blood bulk RNA was sequenced, with unpaired chains. Study conclusions and caveats: Comparison of clonotypes with VDJdb favored anti-spike CD8 responses while missing private and CD4 specificities.

This CDR3 contains 14 residues. Looked up from germline, CDR1 is DFQATT and CDR2 is SNEGSKA (reference sequence). Trimming pared 1 base from V and 4 bases from J, leaving 10 bases between. The origin of this receptor is an adult who was a healthcare worker with PCR-confirmed SARS-CoV-2 infection or an uninfected control (not recorded which). The chain recombines TRBV20-1 with TRBJ1-4, with a possible D match to TRBD1 (6 bases). Sequencing was done on a sample of whole blood. The CDR3 protein is CSARGRGSNEKLFF. For the CDR3, the DNA is TGCAGTGCTAGAGGGAGGGGGAGTAATGAAAAACTGTTTTTT.